This entry describes one T cell receptor (beta chain). Its antigen remains unidentified. V was clipped by 5 bases and J by 3 bases; unmatched bases: 6. The length of the CDR3 is 16 residues. The germline gives CDR1 SGHVS, CDR2 FQNEAQ. The entry originates in a study of shared clonotypes between healthy human individuals. Notes on the study in general: Apart from blood, nothing was sampled; tissue repertoires likely differ.

Every subset had its genomic DNA shared out evenly among several immunoSEQ plates. Sequencing was performed with immunoSEQ multiplex PCR; in TCRdb, only in-frame clones are kept and a portion is missing. The sample includes 550,000 to 600,000 clones, around 81% of them seen just once. The sequenced sample was PBMCs. The TCR sequence derives from a woman in her thirties or forties in good health. Some clones in this sample may be carry-over from other donors' samples. The V call is TRBV7-8, the J call TRBJ2-2; TRBD2 agrees at 10 bases. As DNA, the CDR3 is TGTGCCAGCAGCCCCCGGACTAGCGGATACACCGGGGAGCTGTTTTTT. Translating gives CASSPRTSGYTGELFF.